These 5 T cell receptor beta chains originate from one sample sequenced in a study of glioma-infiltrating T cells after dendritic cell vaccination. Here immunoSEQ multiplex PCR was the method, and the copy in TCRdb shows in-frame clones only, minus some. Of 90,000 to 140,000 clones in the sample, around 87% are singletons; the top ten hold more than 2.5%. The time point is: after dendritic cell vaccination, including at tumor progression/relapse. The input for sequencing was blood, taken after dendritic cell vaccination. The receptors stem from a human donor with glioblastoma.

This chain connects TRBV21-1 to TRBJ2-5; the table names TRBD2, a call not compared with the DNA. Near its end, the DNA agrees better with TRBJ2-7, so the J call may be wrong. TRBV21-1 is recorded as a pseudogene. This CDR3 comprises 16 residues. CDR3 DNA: TGTGCCAGCAGCAATGGCGGGTATCAATTTAGATGCGAGCAGTACTTC. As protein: CASSNGGYQFRCEQYF.

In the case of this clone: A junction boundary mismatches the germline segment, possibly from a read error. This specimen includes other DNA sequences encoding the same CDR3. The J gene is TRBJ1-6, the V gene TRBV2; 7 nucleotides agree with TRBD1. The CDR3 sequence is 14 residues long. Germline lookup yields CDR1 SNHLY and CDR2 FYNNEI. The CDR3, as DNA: TGTGCCAGCAGTGCAGACAGGGCTAATTCCCCCCTCCACTTT. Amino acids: CASSADRANSPLHF.

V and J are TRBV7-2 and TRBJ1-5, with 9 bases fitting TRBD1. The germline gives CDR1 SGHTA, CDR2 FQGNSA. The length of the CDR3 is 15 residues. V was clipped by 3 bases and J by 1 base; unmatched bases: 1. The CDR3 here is CASSLGQGSNQPQHF. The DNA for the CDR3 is TGTGCCAGCAGCTTGGGACAGGGAAGCAATCAGCCCCAGCATTTT.

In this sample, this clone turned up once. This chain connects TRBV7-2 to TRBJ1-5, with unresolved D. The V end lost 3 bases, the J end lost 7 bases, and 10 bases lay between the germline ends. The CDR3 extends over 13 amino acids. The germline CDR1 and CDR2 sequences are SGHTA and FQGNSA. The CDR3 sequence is CASSLTGGQPQHF. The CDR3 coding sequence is TGTGCCAGCAGCTTGACGGGAGGGCAGCCCCAGCATTTT.

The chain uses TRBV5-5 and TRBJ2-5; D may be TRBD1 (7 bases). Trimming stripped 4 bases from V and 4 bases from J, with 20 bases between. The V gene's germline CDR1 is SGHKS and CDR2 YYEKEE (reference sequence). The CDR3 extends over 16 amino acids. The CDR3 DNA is TGTGCCAGCAGCCTCCTGGGACAGCCAGCGGGAGAGACCCAGTACTTC. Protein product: CASSLLGQPAGETQYF.